This is a list of T cell receptor beta chains from one sample in a study of blood T cell repertoires in COVID-19. Profiled with immunoSEQ multiplex PCR; TCRdb holds only in-frame clones, not every one. Among approximately 56,000 clones listed, approximately 83% were seen once. The specimen sequenced was peripheral blood. Receptors were obtained from a man between 65 and 80 years old with active COVID-19. The CDR3 runs from the conserved cysteine through the conserved F or W. Fields, in order: V gene, J gene, D gene, CDR3 protein. The D gene is left open where the match is weak.

TRBV15,TRBJ1-5,NA,CATSRPRGPQHF
TRBV5-4,TRBJ2-6,NA,CASSFGGSGANVLTF
TRBV3-1/TRBV3-2,TRBJ1-4,NA,CASSQAKPTNEKLFF
TRBV12-3/TRBV12-4,TRBJ1-1,NA,CASLQGRLEAFF
TRBV19,TRBJ1-3,NA,CASRRDPGNTIYF
TRBV7-3,TRBJ2-1,TRBD2,CASSLSGLAVNEQFF
TRBV5-1,TRBJ2-3,NA,CASSLGGMWDTQYF
TRBV7-6,TRBJ2-1,NA,CASSLEGLNGGEQFF
TRBV25-1,TRBJ2-1,TRBD1,CASTTPGTGTNEQFF
TRBV27,TRBJ2-1,TRBD2,CASSVLAGVNNEQFF
TRBV5-4,TRBJ2-7,NA,CASSLRGFYEQYF
TRBV28,TRBJ2-6,TRBD1,CASSSLPGQGPSGANVLTF
TRBV19,TRBJ1-3,TRBD1,CASSRDRDTGNTIYF
TRBV19,TRBJ2-1,NA,CASSRNRVDEQFF
TRBV19,TRBJ1-1,NA,CASSITWTVDTEAFF
TRBV12-3/TRBV12-4,TRBJ2-6,NA,CASSRSGANVLTF
TRBV29-1,TRBJ1-2,NA,CSVASRGDYTF
TRBV21-1,TRBJ2-5,NA,CASSPPRGTGHRGTQYF
TRBV30,TRBJ1-2,TRBD1,CAWSVQTGLTYGYTF
TRBV5-4,TRBJ2-3,NA,CASSSWDLPDTQYF
TRBV2,TRBJ1-5,NA,CASRDDRNQPQHF
TRBV7-7,TRBJ2-1,TRBD1,CASSFNPGQHNEQFF
TRBV7-9,TRBJ2-7,NA,CASSLAWQGLTGEQYF
TRBV18,TRBJ1-2,TRBD1,CASSPPGTEFYGYTF
TRBV3-1/TRBV3-2,TRBJ1-3,NA,CASSHSTGNTIYF
TRBV6-6,TRBJ2-3,TRBD1,CASSLTGQGTDTQYF
TRBV5-1,TRBJ1-1,TRBD1,CASSYFPGTGRNTEAFF
TRBV11-2,TRBJ1-2,NA,CASSQQVNYGYTF
TRBV6-1,TRBJ2-1,TRBD1,CASSEALPGQGTNEQFF
TRBV27,TRBJ2-2,TRBD1,CASTGTGKMSGELFF